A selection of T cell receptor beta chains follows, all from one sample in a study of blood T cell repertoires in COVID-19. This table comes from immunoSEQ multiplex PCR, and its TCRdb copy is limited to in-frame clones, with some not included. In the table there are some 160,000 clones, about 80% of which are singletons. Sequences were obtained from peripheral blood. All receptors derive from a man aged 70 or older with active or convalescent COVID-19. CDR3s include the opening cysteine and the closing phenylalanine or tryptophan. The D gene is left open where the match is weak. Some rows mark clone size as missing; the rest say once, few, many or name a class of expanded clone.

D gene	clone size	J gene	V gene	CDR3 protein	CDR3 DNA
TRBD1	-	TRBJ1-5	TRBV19	CASSPGQGAGQPQHF	TGTGCCAGTAGTCCGGGACAGGGGGCTGGACAGCCCCAGCATTTT
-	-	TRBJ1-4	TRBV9	CASSRGDYNEKLFF	TGTGCCAGCAGCAGGGGGGACTATAATGAAAAACTGTTTTTT
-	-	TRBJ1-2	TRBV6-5	CASSLTGTYGYTF	TGTGCCAGCAGCTTAACAGGGACCTATGGCTACACCTTC
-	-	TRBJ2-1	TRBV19	CASSPSLRRNEQFF	TGTGCCAGCTCGCCTAGCCTTAGGAGGAATGAGCAGTTCTTC
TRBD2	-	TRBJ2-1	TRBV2	CASSEGSGSLDEQFF	TGTGCCAGCAGTGAGGGTAGCGGGAGTCTCGATGAGCAGTTCTTC
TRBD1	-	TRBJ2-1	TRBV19	CASSIVPGQSSYNEQFF	TGTGCCAGTAGTATAGTCCCGGGACAGAGCTCCTACAATGAGCAGTTCTTC
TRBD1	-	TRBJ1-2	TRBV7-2	CASSLERGQGQGYTF	TGTGCCAGCAGCTTAGAGAGAGGACAGGGACAGGGCTACACCTTC
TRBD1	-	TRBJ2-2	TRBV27	CASSHGTGFAGELFF	TGTGCCAGCAGTCACGGGACAGGGTTTGCCGGGGAGCTGTTTTTT
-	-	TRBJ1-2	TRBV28	CASRPTGSYGYTF	TGTGCCAGCAGACCGACAGGATCCTATGGCTACACCTTC
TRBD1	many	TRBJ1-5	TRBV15	CATSRAGRGRNQPQHF	TGTGCCACCAGCAGAGCCGGCAGGGGGCGGAATCAGCCCCAGCATTTT
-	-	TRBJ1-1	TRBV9	CASSVTPGNTEAFF	TGTGCCAGCAGCGTAACCCCCGGGAACACTGAAGCTTTCTTT
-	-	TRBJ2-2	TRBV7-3	CASSSGLNTGELFF	TGTGCCAGCAGCTCGGGACTGAACACCGGGGAGCTGTTTTTT
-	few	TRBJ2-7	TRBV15	CATSKRGRGTYEQYF	TGTGCCACCAGTAAAAGAGGTCGGGGAACCTACGAGCAGTACTTC
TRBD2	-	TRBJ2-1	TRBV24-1	CATSDWGTSGLYNEQFF	TGTGCCACCAGTGATTGGGGGACTAGCGGACTCTACAATGAGCAGTTCTTC
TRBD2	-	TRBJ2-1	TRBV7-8	CASSSEQGLAGNEQFF	TGTGCCAGCAGCTCCGAACAGGGACTAGCGGGTAATGAGCAGTTCTTC
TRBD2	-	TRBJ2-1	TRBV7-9	CASSPQASGLVANEQFF	TGTGCCAGCAGCCCACAGGCATCGGGACTAGTGGCCAATGAGCAGTTCTTC
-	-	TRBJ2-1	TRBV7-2	CASSLRDNEQFF	TGTGCCAGCAGCCTCCGGGACAATGAGCAGTTCTTC
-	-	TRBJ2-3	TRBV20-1	CSASIGTDTQYF	TGCAGTGCTAGTATCGGCACAGATACGCAGTATTTT
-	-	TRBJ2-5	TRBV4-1	CASSLAGLQETQYF	TGCGCCAGCAGCCTCGCTGGACTCCAAGAGACCCAGTACTTC
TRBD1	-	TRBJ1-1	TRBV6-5	CASSPLRTGLTEAFF	TGTGCCAGCAGTCCCCTTAGGACAGGGTTGACTGAAGCTTTCTTT
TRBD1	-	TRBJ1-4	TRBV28	CASSQRTGGLNEKLFF	TGTGCCAGCAGTCAGAGGACAGGGGGCTTAAATGAAAAACTGTTTTTT
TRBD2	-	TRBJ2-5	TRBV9	CASSVEGGRGETQYF	TGTGCCAGCAGCGTAGAAGGCGGGAGAGGGGAGACCCAGTACTTC
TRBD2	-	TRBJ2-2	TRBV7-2	CASSATSGSGGELFF	TGTGCCAGCAGCGCGACTAGCGGGAGTGGCGGGGAGCTGTTTTTT
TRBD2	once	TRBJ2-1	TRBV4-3	CASSQDRAAGLAGFFF	TGCGCCAGCAGCCAAGATCGAGCCGCCGGACTAGCGGGATTTTTCTTC
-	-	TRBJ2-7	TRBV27	CASSEQIAYEQYF	TGTGCCAGCAGTGAACAGATAGCCTACGAGCAGTACTTC
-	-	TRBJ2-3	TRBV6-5	CASTVGGRDRDTQYF	TGTGCCAGCACCGTGGGAGGAAGGGATCGGGATACGCAGTATTTT
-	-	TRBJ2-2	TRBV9	CASRKGLLNTGELFF	TGTGCCAGCAGGAAGGGACTCTTGAACACCGGGGAGCTGTTTTTT
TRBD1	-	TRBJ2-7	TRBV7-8	CASSRGGQGYEQYF	TGTGCCAGCAGCAGGGGGGGACAGGGATACGAGCAGTACTTC
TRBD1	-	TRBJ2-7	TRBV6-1	CASSEERGQGYEQYF	TGTGCCAGCAGTGAAGAAAGGGGACAGGGGTACGAGCAGTACTTC
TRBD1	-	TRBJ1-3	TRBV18	CASSPGTGGSGNTIYF	TGTGCCAGCTCACCAGGGACAGGAGGCTCTGGAAACACCATATATTTT
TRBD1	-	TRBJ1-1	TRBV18	CASSPLMGTGGLSTEAFF	TGTGCCAGCTCACCATTAATGGGGACAGGGGGCCTCTCTACTGAAGCTTTCTTT
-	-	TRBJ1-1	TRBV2	CASSLTENTEAFF	TGTGCCAGCAGCCTGACTGAGAACACTGAAGCTTTCTTT